One and the same sample provided the 23 T cell receptor beta chains below, sequenced in a study of cytomegalovirus exposure and HLA in healthy donors. Researchers ran the PCR with 60 Vbeta and 13 Jbeta primers. Method: immunoSEQ multiplex PCR; TCRdb's copy keeps in-frame clones and lacks some. The sample yields 130,000 or so clones, around 75% seen once. Sequenced material: PBMCs. Receptor source: a woman aged 45 to 65 in good health and CMV-seropositive.

The chain recombines TRBV7-3 with TRBJ2-3; D is perhaps TRBD1 (6 bases). The germline V gene has CDR1 SGHTA and CDR2 FQGTGA. V was pared by 1 base and J by 4 bases, with 12 bases between. CDR3 length equals 15 residues. CDR3: CASSLIPGDPDTQYF. As DNA, the CDR3 is TGTGCCAGCAGCTTAATTCCAGGGGACCCAGATACGCAGTATTTT.

The chain combines TRBV7-2 with TRBJ2-1, with 9 bases matching TRBD2. The CDR3 spans 16 residues. In germline, CDR1 is SGHTA, CDR2 FQGNSA. V lost 4 bases, J lost 4 bases, and 8 bases stayed unmatched. CDR3 bases: TGTGCCAGCAGCTCCTGGTTTAGCGGGGGTTACAATGAGCAGTTCTTC. Its protein is CASSSWFSGGYNEQFF.

J is TRBJ1-2 and V is TRBV6-5; D gene uncertain. The CDR3 runs 14 residues. CDR1 is MNHEY and CDR2 is SVGAGI in the germline V gene. The V gene lost 4 bases and the J gene lost 0 bases, with 9 bases spanning the gap. The CDR3 region is CASSWHRTNYGYTF. The CDR3 nucleotides read TGTGCCAGCAGTTGGCACAGAACTAACTATGGCTACACCTTC.

The chain joins TRBV5-1 to TRBJ2-3; 7 bases match TRBD1. This CDR3 has 15 amino acids. Germline lookup yields CDR1 SGHRS and CDR2 YFSETQ. The junction had 6 bases not matched to a gene; V was cut back by 4 bases and J by 1 base. The CDR3 DNA sequence: TGCGCCAGCAGCCAAAACACAGGGGGCACAGATACGCAGTATTTT. Amino acids: CASSQNTGGTDTQYF.

The chain is built from TRBV5-4 and TRBJ1-2; 7 bases map to TRBD1. The CDR3 has 13 residues. V dropped 2 bases and J dropped 4; count of bases not matched to a gene: 2. In germline, CDR1 is SGHNT, CDR2 YYREEE (reference sequence). DNA of the CDR3: TGTGCCAGCAGCTTTACAGGGGCCTATGGCTACACCTTC. This sequence encodes CASSFTGAYGYTF.

The chain couples TRBV13 to TRBJ2-7, with a possible D match to TRBD2 (6 bases). The CDR3 is 14 amino acids. Trimming took off 4 bases at V and 4 bases at J, with 14 bases between the two ends. Germline CDR1 and CDR2: PRHDT and FYEKMQ (reference sequence). This CDR3 reads CASSSETGGYEQYF. CDR3 bases: TGTGCCAGCAGCTCAGAGACCGGGGGTTACGAGCAGTACTTC.

The rearrangement links TRBV18 to TRBJ2-3; TRBD2 agrees at 13 bases. Germline CDR1 reads KGHSH; CDR2 reads LQKENI. CDR3 length equals 15 residues. V lost 6 bases and J lost 4; bases outside the gene matches: 4. The CDR3 loop is CASSWTSGSSDTQYF. The CDR3 nucleotides read TGTGCCAGCTCGTGGACTAGCGGGAGTTCAGATACGCAGTATTTT.

The rearrangement uses TRBV18 and TRBJ2-1; D unclear. CDR1 KGHSH and CDR2 LQKENI come from the germline V gene. The CDR3 is made up of 13 amino acids. Trimming removed 3 bases from V and 4 bases from J, with 7 bases in between. The CDR3 is CASSPQLYNEQFF. CDR3 nucleotides: TGTGCCAGCTCACCCCAACTGTACAATGAGCAGTTCTTC. The full variable domain, its missing parts supplied by reference TRBV18 and TRBJ2-1, is NAGVMQNPRHLVRRRGQEARLRCSPMKGHSHVYWYRQLPEEGLKFMVYLQKENIIDESGMPKERFSAEFPKEGPSILRIQQVVRGDSAAYFCASSPQLYNEQFFGPGTRLTVL.

V and J are TRBV18 and TRBJ2-5, with TRBD1 matching over 7 bases. CDR1 is KGHSH, CDR2 LQKENI, per germline. Trimming cost V 2 bases and J 1 base; bases outside gene matches: 1. This CDR3 spans 14 amino acids. The CDR3 nucleotides are TGTGCCAGCTCACCAGACAGGGTCCAAGAGACCCAGTACTTC. Its protein product is CASSPDRVQETQYF.

This sequence joins TRBV7-2 and TRBJ2-1; D is perhaps TRBD1 (6 bases). Germline CDR1 SGHTA, CDR2 FQGNSA. The CDR3 loop spans 15 amino acids. Trimming stripped 1 base from V and 6 bases from J, with 13 bases between. CDR3 in amino acids: CASSLGGPVLNEQFF. CDR3 DNA sequence: TGTGCCAGCAGCTTAGGGGGGCCTGTTCTCAATGAGCAGTTCTTC.

In its sample, this clone was seen once. The chain combines TRBV7-2 with TRBJ1-1; the D is unclear. V gave up 7 bases and J gave up 0 bases, with 15 bases separating them. This CDR3 is 15 amino acids long. Germline V gives CDR1 SGHTA, CDR2 FQGNSA. CDR3 region: CASTGGRLMNTEAFF. DNA for the CDR3: TGTGCCAGCACCGGAGGTAGACTTATGAACACTGAAGCTTTCTTT.

The J gene is TRBJ1-5, the V gene TRBV15; TRBD1 might be the D (5 bases). Trimming removed 0 bases at V and 2 bases at J, with 8 bases between. CDR3 length: 15 amino acids. The germline V gene has CDR1 LNHNV and CDR2 YYDKDF (reference sequence). CDR3 loop: CATSREPRGNQPQHF. The CDR3 DNA follows: TGTGCCACCAGCAGAGAACCCAGGGGCAATCAGCCCCAGCATTTT.

The rearrangement links TRBV27 to TRBJ1-6; no firm D call. Between the trimmed V and J ends, which lost 1 base and 1 base, there was a span of 8 bases. CDR1 and CDR2 (germline): MNHEY, SMNVEV (reference sequence). This CDR3 is built from 16 residues. The CDR3, as DNA: TGTGCCAGCAGTTTATATCGGGTGTCCTATAATTCACCCCTCCACTTT. It specifies CASSLYRVSYNSPLHF.

The CDR3 sequence: CSAGQGGTEAFF. CDR3 nucleotides: TGCAGCGCTGGACAGGGGGGGACTGAAGCTTTCTTT. The J gene is TRBJ1-1, the V gene TRBV29-1, with 10 bases identical to TRBD1. This CDR3 is built from 12 residues. V shed 7 bases and J 5 bases; nucleotides not matched to a gene: 4. Germline V gene sequence: CDR1 SQVTM, CDR2 ANQGSEA.

J is TRBJ1-1 and V is TRBV2; D is possibly TRBD1 (5 bases). The CDR3 sequence is 15 residues long. CDR1 is SNHLY and CDR2 is FYNNEI in the germline V gene. Trimming left V 5 bases short and J 1 base short, with 14 bases between. The DNA of the CDR3 is TGTGCCAGCAGTATACAGGAGACAGAGAACACTGAAGCTTTCTTT. This sequence encodes CASSIQETENTEAFF. Together with reference TRBV2 and TRBJ1-1, the CDR3 gives the full variable domain: EPEVTQTPSHQVTQMGQEVILRCVPISNHLYFYWYRQILGQKVEFLVSFYNNEISEKSEIFDDQFSVERPDGSNFTLKIRSTKLEDSAMYFCASSIQETENTEAFFGQGTRLTVV.

This chain connects TRBV15 to TRBJ2-7; D is uncertain. CDR3 length: 15 amino acids. Trimming removed 1 base at V and 4 bases at J, with 14 bases between. Per the germline V gene, CDR1 is LNHNV and CDR2 is YYDKDF (reference sequence). CDR3 coding DNA: TGTGCCACCAGCAGAGGGTCTGGAGCTTTATACGAGCAGTACTTC. Encoded protein: CATSRGSGALYEQYF.

The chain recombines TRBV7-8 with TRBJ2-1; TRBD1 might be the D (6 bases). The CDR3 is made up of 13 amino acids. V dropped 2 bases and J dropped 15 bases, with 17 bases sitting between them. Germline V gene sequence: CDR1 SGHVS, CDR2 FQNEAQ. The CDR3 protein is CASSLFEGRGPFF. The CDR3 bases are TGTGCCAGCAGCTTATTTGAGGGCAGGGGTCCGTTCTTC.

The chain is built from TRBV19 and TRBJ1-2; D call uncertain. Per germline, CDR1 LNHDA and CDR2 SQIVND (reference sequence). Deletions cut 5 bases from V and 0 bases from J, with 13 bases between. The CDR3 length is 15 residues. CDR3 loop: CASSDPGLANYGYTF. The CDR3 DNA is TGTGCCAGTAGTGATCCAGGCTTAGCTAACTATGGCTACACCTTC.

This clone has just a few counts. This rearrangement joins TRBV5-4 to TRBJ1-2; perhaps TRBD1 as D (6 bases). The germline V gene encodes CDR1 SGHNT and CDR2 YYREEE (reference sequence). V was clipped by 5 bases and J by 5 bases, with 19 bases between them. The CDR3 runs to 15 residues. CDR3 coding DNA: TGTGCCAGCAGTCCTGAGGGGGGGCGCTGGTATGGCTACACCTTC. Translated: CASSPEGGRWYGYTF. Together with reference TRBV5-4 and TRBJ1-2, the CDR3 gives the full variable domain: ETGVTQSPTHLIKTRGQQVTLRCSSQSGHNTVSWYQQALGQGPQFIFQYYREEENGRGNFPPRFSGLQFPNYSSELNVNALELDDSALYLCASSPEGGRWYGYTFGSGTRLTVV.

This clone came up once. This chain links TRBV7-2 with TRBJ1-1; D remains ambiguous. The CDR3 contains 15 residues. Trimming removed 5 bases at V and 1 base at J, with 14 bases between. The germline CDR1 and CDR2 sequences are SGHTA and FQGNSA. The CDR3 loop reads CASSPEVGRNTEAFF. The CDR3 nucleotides are TGTGCCAGCAGCCCCGAGGTTGGTCGGAACACTGAAGCTTTCTTT.

The V gene is TRBV30, the J gene TRBJ1-4; possible D gene TRBD1, 6 bases. The germline CDR1 and CDR2 sequences are GTSNPN and SVGIG (reference sequence). Trimming took 0 bases from V and 11 from J, leaving 22 bases between them. The CDR3 has 16 amino acids. CDR3 in amino acids: CAWSVGAGASSWKLFF. The DNA of the CDR3 is TGTGCCTGGAGTGTTGGGGCAGGGGCCTCAAGTTGGAAACTGTTTTTT.

V usage is TRBV2 and J usage is TRBJ1-6; 11 nucleotides align to TRBD1. After removal of 4 bases from V and 9 bases from J, the junction contained 5 bases not matched to a gene. Germline V gives CDR1 SNHLY, CDR2 FYNNEI. The CDR3 covers 15 residues. CDR3 nucleotide sequence: TGTGCCAGCAGTGGGACAGGGGGCGTCGGTTCACCCCTCCACTTT. Protein sequence: CASSGTGGVGSPLHF.

The chain links TRBV5-4 to TRBJ1-6; weak D call: TRBD1 (5 bases). Germline V gene lookup returns CDR1 SGHNT and CDR2 YYREEE (reference sequence). The CDR3 contains 16 residues. V lost 3 bases, J lost 9 bases, and 19 bases lay in between. As DNA, the CDR3 is TGTGCCAGCAGCTGGGGGAGCGGGGGTGGGATTTCACCCCTCCACTTT. Translating it yields CASSWGSGGGISPLHF.